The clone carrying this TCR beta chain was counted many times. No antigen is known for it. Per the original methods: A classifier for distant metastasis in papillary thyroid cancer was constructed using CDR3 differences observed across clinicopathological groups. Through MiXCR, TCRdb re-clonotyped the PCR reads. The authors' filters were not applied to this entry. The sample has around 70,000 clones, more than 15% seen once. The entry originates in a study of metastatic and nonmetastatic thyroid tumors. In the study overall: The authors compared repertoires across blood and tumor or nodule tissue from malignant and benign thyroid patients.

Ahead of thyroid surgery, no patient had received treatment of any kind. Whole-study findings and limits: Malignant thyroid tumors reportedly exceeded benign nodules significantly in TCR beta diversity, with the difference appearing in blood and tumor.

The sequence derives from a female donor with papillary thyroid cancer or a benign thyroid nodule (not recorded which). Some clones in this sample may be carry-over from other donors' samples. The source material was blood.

DNA for the CDR3: TGTGCCAGCTCACCGCAGGGGGCCGAGCAGTACTTC. It specifies CASSPQGAEQYF. V and J are TRBV18 and TRBJ2-7, with TRBD1 matching over 8 bases. The germline gives CDR1 KGHSH, CDR2 LQKENI. This CDR3 region has 12 residues. V shed 3 bases, J shed 6 bases, and the junction held 1 base outside the gene matches.